Presented here are 23 T cell receptor beta chains from one specimen sequenced in a study of T cell responses to AZD1222 COVID-19 vaccine. Only in-frame clones appear in the TCRdb table, and some are missing; sequencing was by immunoSEQ multiplex PCR. The data hold about 29,000 clones, with 85% to 95% observed a single time. The sample in question was peripheral blood, obtained on day 0 of AZD1222 vaccination. These TCRs come from an adult in good health.

This sequence joins TRBV25-1 and TRBJ2-1; the D call may be TRBD1 or TRBD2 (5 bases each). Per the germline V gene, CDR1 is MGHDK and CDR2 is SYGVNS. This CDR3 is built from 13 residues. The V end lost 6 bases, the J end lost 10 bases, and 16 bases lay between the germline ends. As DNA, the CDR3 is TGTGCCAGCAGCGCTTGGGACGTCCTCGAGCAGTTCTTC. Protein sequence: CASSAWDVLEQFF.

This chain connects TRBV19 to TRBJ1-5; TRBD1 agrees at 8 bases. From germline, CDR1 is LNHDA and CDR2 SQIVND (reference sequence). This CDR3 spans 13 amino acids. Trimming took 4 bases from V and 5 from J; bases not matched to a gene: 1. Here the CDR3 reads CASSRDRYQPQHF. The CDR3 coding sequence is TGTGCCAGTAGTAGGGACAGGTATCAGCCCCAGCATTTT.

This chain joins TRBV9 and TRBJ1-6, with D uncertain. The CDR3 is made up of 15 amino acids. V dropped 0 bases and J dropped 3 bases, with 7 bases sitting between them. Germline CDR1 is SGDLS and CDR2 is YYNGEE. DNA of the CDR3: TGTGCCAGCAGCGTAGGGCAGAGCTATAATTCACCCCTCCACTTT. This sequence encodes CASSVGQSYNSPLHF.

The chain carries TRBV18 and TRBJ1-2, with a tentative D call TRBD1 (5 bases). The V end lost 3 bases, the J end lost 13 bases, and 18 bases lay between the germline ends. Germline CDR1 and CDR2: KGHSH and LQKENI. The CDR3 extends over 13 amino acids. The CDR3 here is CASSPRDGGWLTF. The CDR3 DNA follows: TGTGCCAGCTCACCCCGGGACGGTGGGTGGCTCACCTTC. The whole variable domain, remainder taken from reference TRBV18 and TRBJ1-2, is NAGVMQNPRHLVRRRGQEARLRCSPMKGHSHVYWYRQLPEEGLKFMVYLQKENIIDESGMPKERFSAEFPKEGPSILRIQQVVRGDSAAYFCASSPRDGGWLTFGSGTRLTVV.

The table lists this clone with a count of one. The V call is TRBV28, the J call TRBJ2-5; perhaps TRBD2 as D (7 bases). The CDR3 extends over 16 amino acids. Looked up from germline, CDR1 is MDHEN and CDR2 is SYDVKM. With 4 bases removed from V and 2 bases from J, the gap between germline ends came to 17 bases. CDR3 protein: CASSSLGGGFQETQYF. For the CDR3, the DNA is TGTGCCAGCAGTTCCTTAGGGGGGGGTTTTCAAGAGACCCAGTACTTC.

The chain employs TRBV5-1 and TRBJ2-1; D unclear. Germline loops: CDR1 SGHRS, CDR2 YFSETQ. The V end lost 0 bases, the J end lost 0 bases, and 7 bases lay between the germline ends. The CDR3 loop spans 15 amino acids. The CDR3 nucleotides are TGCGCCAGCAGCTTGGGCGGAAGCTCCTACAATGAGCAGTTCTTC. Translating gives CASSLGGSSYNEQFF.

V is TRBV3-1 (or the pseudogene TRBV3-2) and J is TRBJ2-6; weak D call: TRBD1 (6 bases). This CDR3 has 16 residues. V gave up 7 bases and J gave up 0 bases, with 13 bases separating them. Germline CDR1 LGHDT, CDR2 YNNKEL (reference sequence). The CDR3 is CASTRTAISGANVLTF. The CDR3 nucleotides are TGTGCCAGCACCCGGACAGCGATCTCTGGGGCCAACGTCCTGACTTTC.

V and J are TRBV19 and TRBJ1-5; D is unclear. Trimming pared 0 bases from V and 3 bases from J, leaving 9 bases between. CDR1 and CDR2 (germline): LNHDA, SQIVND (reference sequence). The length of the CDR3 is 15 residues. In DNA, the CDR3 is TGTGCCAGTAGTATAGAAGGTGGGCACAATCAGCCCCAGCATTTT. Residues: CASSIEGGHNQPQHF.

DNA for the CDR3: TGTGCCAGCAGTGATTTGAGCAGGCCTTCTGGGGCCAACGTCCTGACTTTC. It yields the protein CASSDLSRPSGANVLTF. The gene calls are TRBV27 and TRBJ2-6, with no clear D. Germline V lookup: CDR1 MNHEY, CDR2 SMNVEV (reference sequence). This CDR3 contains 17 residues. Trimming cost V 5 bases and J 1 base, with 15 bases left between them.

V is TRBV7-2 and J is TRBJ1-6; D remains ambiguous. This CDR3 is 14 amino acids long. Between the trimmed V and J ends, which lost 4 bases and 9 bases, there was a span of 13 bases. Germline CDR1 is SGHTA and CDR2 is FQGNSA. CDR3 in DNA: TGTGCCAGCAGCTCTGACCCTCCCACTTCACCCCTCCACTTT. Translated, it gives CASSSDPPTSPLHF.

The chain employs TRBV28 and TRBJ2-7; the D gene could be TRBD1 or TRBD2 (6 bases each). The CDR3 runs to 14 residues. The ends were cut back, 1 base at V and 7 bases at J, with 14 bases in the middle. The germline V gene encodes CDR1 MDHEN and CDR2 SYDVKM. The DNA for the CDR3 is TGTGCCAGCAGTTTATCCCCGGGGGCGAGGGAGCAGTACTTC. Amino acids: CASSLSPGAREQYF.

This chain links TRBV4-1 with TRBJ2-7; 9 bases are a match to TRBD1. Trimming removed 4 bases from V and 2 bases from J; junction bases left unmatched: 6. Germline values: CDR1 MGHRA, CDR2 YSYEKL. There are 15 residues in the CDR3. CDR3 bases: TGCGCCAGCAGCCGGACCGGGACAGGGACCTACGAGCAGTACTTC. It encodes CASSRTGTGTYEQYF.

This clone was picked up one time. This sequence joins TRBV28 and TRBJ2-1; a weak D match, TRBD1 (6 bases). CDR1 and CDR2 (germline): MDHEN, SYDVKM. With 4 bases removed from V and 10 bases from J, the gap between germline ends came to 11 bases. The CDR3 length is 12 residues. The CDR3, as DNA: TGTGCCAGCAGTTACAGGGTTAGCGAGCAGTTCTTC. Translated, it gives CASSYRVSEQFF.

The chain is built from TRBV30 and TRBJ2-7; 9 bases are shared with TRBD2. V trimming: 0 bases; J trimming: 0 bases; junction bases outside the gene matches: 3. CDR1 GTSNPN and CDR2 SVGIG come from the germline V gene (reference sequence). The CDR3 sequence is 15 residues long. The CDR3 loop reads CAWSVRTSASYEQYF. Written as DNA, the CDR3 is TGTGCCTGGAGTGTCCGGACTAGCGCCTCCTACGAGCAGTACTTC.

The J gene is TRBJ1-1, the V gene TRBV10-2, with D uncertain. Trimming removed 4 bases at V and 4 bases at J, with 7 bases between. This CDR3 has 12 amino acids. Germline lookup yields CDR1 WSHSY and CDR2 SAAADI. The CDR3 region is CASSGRATEAFF. DNA of the CDR3: TGCGCCAGCAGTGGAAGGGCCACTGAAGCTTTCTTT.

The rearrangement joins TRBV9 to TRBJ1-1; tentatively, D is TRBD1 (6 bases). Germline-derived CDR1 and CDR2 are SGDLS and YYNGEE. This CDR3 is 16 amino acids long. Trimming cost V 0 bases and J 6 bases, with 18 bases left between them. CDR3 nucleotides: TGTGCCAGCAGCGTAGAGGTGGGGGGGCCTCGGGCTGAAGCTTTCTTT. Protein product: CASSVEVGGPRAEAFF.

The CDR3 DNA is TGTGCCACCAGGAGCGGCCCCAGCACAGATACGCAGTATTTT. It yields the protein CATRSGPSTDTQYF. V and J are TRBV15 and TRBJ2-3; a weak D match, TRBD2 (5 bases). The CDR3 has 14 residues. The germline gives CDR1 LNHNV, CDR2 YYDKDF (reference sequence). Deletions cut 6 bases from V and 0 bases from J, with 10 bases between.

The genes are TRBV28 and TRBJ1-5, with no clear D. The CDR3 loop spans 18 amino acids. The V gene lost 3 bases and the J gene lost 0 bases, with 18 bases spanning the gap. In germline, CDR1 is MDHEN, CDR2 SYDVKM. DNA of the CDR3: TGTGCCAGCAGTTTGCTAGTCCAGCAACTTTATAGCAATCAGCCCCAGCATTTT. It codes for CASSLLVQQLYSNQPQHF.

The chain employs TRBV7-8 and TRBJ2-3; D assignment may be TRBD1 or TRBD2 (5 bases each). Trimming removed 8 bases at V and 2 bases at J, with 20 bases between. CDR3 length equals 16 residues. Germline V lookup: CDR1 SGHVS, CDR2 FQNEAQ. CDR3 DNA: TGTGCCAGCTCCACCAAAACCGGGGCTCCCACAGATACGCAGTATTTT. Translating it yields CASSTKTGAPTDTQYF.

The chain uses TRBV5-1 and TRBJ2-2; D might be TRBD2 (6 bases). CDR1 and CDR2 from the germline V gene are SGHRS and YFSETQ. The CDR3 is 14 amino acids. Trimming took 2 bases from V and 3 from J, leaving 8 bases between them. The CDR3 protein is CASSFTSYTGELFF. Written as DNA, the CDR3 is TGCGCCAGCAGCTTTACTAGCTACACCGGGGAGCTGTTTTTT.

There are a few counts of this clone. The chain links TRBV28 to TRBJ2-7, with a possible D match to TRBD1 (7 bases). Germline values: CDR1 MDHEN, CDR2 SYDVKM. The CDR3 extends over 14 amino acids. V was trimmed by 3 bases and J by 7 bases, leaving 16 bases between them. CDR3 DNA sequence: TGTGCCAGCAGTTTGCCTGGACAGGCGGGAGAGCAGTACTTC. Residues: CASSLPGQAGEQYF.

The rearrangement uses TRBV13 and TRBJ2-7, with D tentatively TRBD2 (5 bases). Trimming took off 5 bases at V and 0 bases at J, with 17 bases between the two ends. The CDR3 loop spans 16 amino acids. Germline assignment: CDR1 PRHDT and CDR2 FYEKMQ (reference sequence). CDR3 protein: CASSLLGESRSYEQYF. The CDR3 nucleotides read TGTGCCAGCAGCCTACTTGGGGAGAGCCGCTCCTACGAGCAGTACTTC.

V is TRBV6-5 and J is TRBJ1-6; D possibly corresponds to TRBD1 (6 bases). The CDR3 contains 16 residues. V shed 2 bases and J shed 7 bases, with 15 bases lying between them. Germline loops: CDR1 MNHEY, CDR2 SVGAGI. The CDR3 nucleotides read TGTGCCAGCAGTTACAATAGGGGGGGACGGAATTCACCCCTCCACTTT. Amino acid sequence: CASSYNRGGRNSPLHF.